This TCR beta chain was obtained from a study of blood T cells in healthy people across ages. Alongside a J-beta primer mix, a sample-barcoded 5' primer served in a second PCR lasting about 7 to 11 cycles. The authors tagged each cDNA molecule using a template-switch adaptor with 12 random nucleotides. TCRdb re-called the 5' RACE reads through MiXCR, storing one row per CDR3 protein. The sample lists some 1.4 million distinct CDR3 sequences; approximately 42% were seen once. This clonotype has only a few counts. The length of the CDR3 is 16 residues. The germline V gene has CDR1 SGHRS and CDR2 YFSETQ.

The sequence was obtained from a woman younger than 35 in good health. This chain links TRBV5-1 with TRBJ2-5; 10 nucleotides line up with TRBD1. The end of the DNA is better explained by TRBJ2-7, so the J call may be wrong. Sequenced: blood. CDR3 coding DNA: TGCGCCAGCAGCCCGGCCGGGACAGGGGCTTTACACGAGCAGTACTTC. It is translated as CASSPAGTGALHEQYF.